This passage covers 32 T cell receptor beta chains from one sample sequenced in a study of somatic mutations in cytotoxic T cells in rheumatoid arthritis. Profiling relied on immunoSEQ multiplex PCR, and the TCRdb table lists in-frame clones only, not all of them. This sample has under 25,000 clones, with around 85% found just once. Sequencing was done on a sample of CD8+ T cells sorted from blood. These receptors all stem from a woman in her thirties or forties with rheumatoid arthritis.

This chain joins TRBV19 and TRBJ2-5; 10 bases align to TRBD1. The DNA end is a closer match to TRBJ2-7, so the J assignment may be wrong. The CDR3 has 15 residues. Per the germline V gene, CDR1 is LNHDA and CDR2 is SQIVND (reference sequence). In DNA, the CDR3 is TGTGCCAGTAGTATCGGGACAGGGGTGGGGTACGAGCAGTACTTC. The encoded protein is CASSIGTGVGYEQYF.

The chain uses TRBV7-8 and TRBJ1-5, with 8 bases aligning to TRBD1. Unmatched junction bases numbered 10, after V lost 6 bases and J lost 0 bases. The CDR3 is 17 amino acids. Germline V gene lookup returns CDR1 SGHVS and CDR2 FQNEAQ. The CDR3 loop is CASSPTGDYYSNQPQHF. Here the CDR3 DNA reads TGTGCCAGCAGTCCGACAGGGGATTATTATAGCAATCAGCCCCAGCATTTT.

This clone was seen a single time. This sequence joins TRBV5-4 and TRBJ1-4, with D perhaps TRBD1 (6 bases). CDR3 length: 16 amino acids. Trimming removed 5 bases at V and 14 bases at J, with 28 bases between. The germline gives CDR1 SGHNT, CDR2 YYREEE (reference sequence). CDR3: CASSPGQGSWGKELFF. Here the CDR3 DNA reads TGTGCCAGCAGTCCCGGGCAGGGGTCGTGGGGAAAAGAGCTGTTTTTT.

V is TRBV9 and J is TRBJ2-7; no firm D call. Trimming took 7 bases from V and 2 from J, leaving 13 bases between them. Germline assignment: CDR1 SGDLS and CDR2 YYNGEE. The CDR3 sequence is 13 residues long. The DNA of the CDR3 is TGTGCCAGCCGGTCCGAGGCCACCTACGAGCAGTACTTC. It encodes CASRSEATYEQYF. Variable domain in full (rest from reference TRBV9 and TRBJ2-7): DSGVTQTPKHLITATGQRVTLRCSPRSGDLSVYWYQQSLDQGLQFLIQYYNGEERAKGNILERFSAQQFPDLHSELNLSSLELGDSALYFCASRSEATYEQYFGPGTRLTVT.

The rearrangement joins TRBV5-4 to TRBJ2-1; 11 bases agree with TRBD2. This CDR3 contains 17 residues. CDR1 and CDR2 from the germline V gene are SGHNT and YYREEE (reference sequence). J gave up 5 bases and V 2 bases, and 9 bases lay outside the gene matches. The DNA of the CDR3 is TGTGCCAGCAGCTTTGCAGTGGTAGCGGGGGGGGACAATGAGCAGTTCTTC. Encoded protein: CASSFAVVAGGDNEQFF.

The V gene is TRBV30, the J gene TRBJ2-7; D perhaps matches TRBD2 (6 bases). V was cut by 5 bases and J by 6 bases, with 8 bases left in between. The CDR3 is 10 residues long. CDR1 and CDR2 (germline): GTSNPN, SVGIG (reference sequence). The CDR3, as DNA: TGTGCCTGGGGGACTGGCGAGCAGTACTTC. Translating it yields CAWGTGEQYF.

In nucleotides, the CDR3 is TGTGCCAGCAGCTTTACAACCGGGATATTCTACGAGCAGTACTTC. This codes for CASSFTTGIFYEQYF. The chain combines TRBV7-9 with TRBJ2-7; a weak D match, TRBD2 (5 bases). The CDR3 has 15 residues. Germline CDR1 reads SEHNR; CDR2 reads FQNEAQ (reference sequence). Trimming shortened V by 3 bases and J by 3 bases, and 15 bases separated the two germline ends.

The chain is built from TRBV5-5 and TRBJ2-7, with TRBD1 as a possible D gene (6 bases). V dropped 2 bases and J dropped 4 bases, with 10 bases sitting between them. From germline, CDR1 is SGHKS and CDR2 YYEKEE (reference sequence). The CDR3 is 13 residues long. In DNA form, the CDR3 reads TGTGCCAGCAGCTTTACAGGGTTGTACGAGCAGTACTTC. Translated, it gives CASSFTGLYEQYF.

In this sample, this clone turned up a few times. The genes are TRBV7-3 and TRBJ1-1; perhaps TRBD1 as D (6 bases). The CDR3 is made up of 15 amino acids. V gave up 5 bases and J gave up 6 bases, with 19 bases separating them. Germline V gene lookup returns CDR1 SGHTA and CDR2 FQGTGA. In DNA form, the CDR3 reads TGTGCCAGCAGCCCAGGGGCCCCCGCGACATCTGAAGCTTTCTTT. Protein sequence: CASSPGAPATSEAFF.

Only a few counts were recorded for this clone. V is TRBV2 and J is TRBJ2-7; TRBD2 agrees at 7 bases. The V gene end was trimmed by 4 bases and the J gene end by 0 bases; junction bases not matched to a gene: 6. This CDR3 spans 15 amino acids. The germline CDR1 and CDR2 sequences are SNHLY and FYNNEI. CDR3 in DNA: TGTGCCAGCAGTGCGGTAGCGGGCGCCTCCTACGAGCAGTACTTC. This translates into CASSAVAGASYEQYF. Full variable domain (missing parts from reference TRBV2 and TRBJ2-7): EPEVTQTPSHQVTQMGQEVILRCVPISNHLYFYWYRQILGQKVEFLVSFYNNEISEKSEIFDDQFSVERPDGSNFTLKIRSTKLEDSAMYFCASSAVAGASYEQYFGPGTRLTVT.

The chain combines TRBV2 with TRBJ2-7, with unresolved D. Germline lookup yields CDR1 SNHLY and CDR2 FYNNEI. V dropped 2 bases and J dropped 6 bases, with 5 bases sitting between them. The CDR3 runs 11 residues. CDR3 DNA: TGTGCCAGCAGTGAATTCGGCGAGCAGTACTTC. This encodes CASSEFGEQYF.

The sample holds one count of this clone. A read error is the likely source, as a far larger clone sits one nucleotide away. The gene calls are TRBV5-1 and TRBJ1-4; no reliable D call. The V and J ends lost 3 bases and 8 bases respectively, with 17 bases between them. Per germline, CDR1 SGHRS and CDR2 YFSETQ. The CDR3 loop spans 15 amino acids. The CDR3, as DNA: TGCGCCAGCAGCTCCCTCATGACATGGGAGGAAAAACTGTTTTTT. As protein: CASSSLMTWEEKLFF.

This chain's CDR3 is CASSLDYEQFF. The CDR3 DNA sequence: TGTGCCAGCAGCTTAGACTATGAGCAGTTCTTC. This chain uses TRBV7-9 with TRBJ2-1; D is unclear. The germline V gene encodes CDR1 SEHNR and CDR2 FQNEAQ (reference sequence). Trimming took 1 base from V and 8 from J, leaving 3 bases between them. The length of the CDR3 is 11 residues. Variable domain in full (rest from reference TRBV7-9 and TRBJ2-1): DTGVSQNPRHKITKRGQNVTFRCDPISEHNRLYWYRQTLGQGPEFLTYFQNEAQLEKSRLLSDRFSAERPKGSFSTLEIQRTEQGDSAMYLCASSLDYEQFFGPGTRLTVL.

The J gene is TRBJ1-4, the V gene TRBV27; 8 nucleotides line up with TRBD1. The germline V gene encodes CDR1 MNHEY and CDR2 SMNVEV (reference sequence). Trimming cost V 8 bases and J 8 bases; bases outside gene matches: 7. The CDR3 is 13 amino acids. CDR3 DNA sequence: TGTGCCAGCCGAGGACAGGGTCAGGAAAAACTGTTTTTT. Encoded protein: CASRGQGQEKLFF.

This chain joins TRBV19 and TRBJ2-3; 7 nucleotides line up with TRBD1. J lost 0 bases, V lost 5 bases, and 8 bases had no gene match. Germline lookup yields CDR1 LNHDA and CDR2 SQIVND (reference sequence). The CDR3 extends over 16 amino acids. The DNA for the CDR3 is TGTGCCAGTAGTCCGACGGACAGGACCAGCACAGATACGCAGTATTTT. Its translation is CASSPTDRTSTDTQYF.

This clone was seen a single time. J is TRBJ2-7 and V is TRBV7-6; the D is unclear. The V gene's germline CDR1 is SGHVS and CDR2 FNYEAQ. V was clipped by 1 base and J by 4 bases, with 8 bases between them. The CDR3 sequence is 13 residues long. The CDR3 spells CASSLGALYEQYF. The CDR3 region has the DNA TGTGCCAGCAGCTTAGGGGCACTGTACGAGCAGTACTTC.

This clone appeared a single time. The chain recombines TRBV9 with TRBJ2-3, with 11 bases lining up with TRBD2. With V trimmed by 4 bases and J by 5 bases, 9 bases remained unmatched. CDR3 size: 16 residues. The germline CDR1 and CDR2 sequences are SGDLS and YYNGEE. The CDR3 loop is CASSPYSGGALDTQYF. DNA for the CDR3: TGTGCCAGCAGCCCCTATAGCGGGGGGGCTTTAGATACGCAGTATTTT.

The J gene is TRBJ1-2, the V gene TRBV7-8, with D tentatively TRBD1 (5 bases). CDR1 and CDR2 (germline): SGHVS, FQNEAQ. With 5 bases removed from V and 6 bases from J, the gap between germline ends came to 10 bases. The CDR3 loop spans 12 amino acids. For the CDR3, the DNA is TGTGCCAGCAGCACCGGGGGGGATGGCTACACCTTC. The encoded protein is CASSTGGDGYTF.

The rearrangement uses TRBV6-6 and TRBJ1-2; D might be TRBD1 (6 bases). The CDR3 is made up of 12 amino acids. V lost 10 bases and J lost 7, with 16 bases in between. Looked up from germline, CDR1 is MNHNY and CDR2 is SVGAGI (reference sequence). CDR3 sequence: CAIKGGSFGYTF. The CDR3 DNA reads TGTGCCATCAAAGGGGGTAGCTTTGGCTACACCTTC.

The gene calls are TRBV21-1 and TRBJ2-2; the table calls TRBD1, which could not be checked here. TRBV21-1 is recorded as a pseudogene. This CDR3 spans 15 amino acids. Written as DNA, the CDR3 is TGTGCCAGCAGCAACCGACAGGGCGCGACCGGGGAGCTGTTTTTT. Its protein is CASSNRQGATGELFF.

DNA of the CDR3: TGTGCCAGCAGTGAACTCGGGGGAGAAGCTTTCTTT. It is translated as CASSELGGEAFF. The chain uses TRBV6-1 and TRBJ1-1; tentative D call: TRBD1 (5 bases). The V and J ends lost 2 bases and 8 bases respectively, with 9 bases between them. CDR3 length equals 12 residues. Germline CDR1 reads MNHNS; CDR2 reads SASEGT.

As regards this clone: Since the CDR3 does not end with the conserved phenylalanine or tryptophan, this likely comes from a read error. As DNA, the CDR3 is TGCGCCAGCAGCTTGGTCGGGGTATACGGCACAGATACGCAGTATCTT. Translating it yields CASSLVGVYGTDTQYL. The genes are TRBV5-1 and TRBJ2-3; D perhaps matches TRBD2 (5 bases). V was cut by 0 bases and J by 1 base, with 12 bases left in between. This CDR3 has 16 amino acids. CDR1 and CDR2 from the germline V gene are SGHRS and YFSETQ.

This chain joins TRBV14 and TRBJ1-2; D perhaps matches TRBD1 (5 bases). Trimming took off 2 bases at V and 6 bases at J, with 13 bases between the two ends. CDR3 length: 14 residues. Germline CDR1 reads SGHDN; CDR2 reads FVKESK. The CDR3 DNA sequence: TGTGCCAGCAGCCAAAGATACAGGCCCCATGGCTACACCTTC. Encoded protein: CASSQRYRPHGYTF.

V is TRBV27 and J is TRBJ2-3; D is uncertain. The CDR3 has 15 amino acids. Germline V gene sequence: CDR1 MNHEY, CDR2 SMNVEV (reference sequence). Between the trimmed V and J ends, which lost 6 bases and 1 base, there was a span of 14 bases. CDR3 bases: TGTGCCAGCAGACCGCTAGGAATCGGCACAGATACGCAGTATTTT. This codes for CASRPLGIGTDTQYF.

As DNA, the CDR3 is TGTGCCAGCAGCGTAGGGCTAGCGGGAGGATATGAGCAGTTCTTC. It yields the protein CASSVGLAGGYEQFF. The rearrangement joins TRBV9 to TRBJ2-1, with 11 bases matching TRBD2. Germline trimming cut 0 bases from V and 8 bases from J; bases unmatched to any gene: 4. Per germline, CDR1 SGDLS and CDR2 YYNGEE. The CDR3 sequence is 15 residues long. Based on the CDR3 plus reference TRBV9 and TRBJ2-1, the full variable domain is DSGVTQTPKHLITATGQRVTLRCSPRSGDLSVYWYQQSLDQGLQFLIQYYNGEERAKGNILERFSAQQFPDLHSELNLSSLELGDSALYFCASSVGLAGGYEQFFGPGTRLTVL.

The chain joins TRBV7-8 to TRBJ2-1, with D unresolved. Looked up from germline, CDR1 is SGHVS and CDR2 is FQNEAQ. The V gene lost 1 base and the J gene lost 6 bases, with 7 bases spanning the gap. The CDR3 length is 13 residues. DNA of the CDR3: TGTGCCAGCAGCTTAGACTCCCCCAATGAGCAGTTCTTC. Protein product: CASSLDSPNEQFF.

This clone was recorded once. This chain connects TRBV11-2 to TRBJ2-7; 8 nucleotides line up with TRBD2. The CDR3 is made up of 15 amino acids. CDR1 and CDR2 (germline): SGHAT, FQNNGV. Unmatched junction bases numbered 5, after V lost 1 base and J lost 3 bases. The CDR3 spells CASSLASGGFYEQYF. The CDR3 coding sequence is TGTGCCAGCAGCTTAGCATCGGGAGGGTTCTACGAGCAGTACTTC.

The chain employs TRBV18 and TRBJ2-1, with TRBD1 matching over 7 bases. J lost 3 bases, V lost 3 bases, and 5 bases had no gene match. Looked up from germline, CDR1 is KGHSH and CDR2 is LQKENI. The CDR3 extends over 15 amino acids. CDR3 protein: CASSPRDSLYNEQFF. DNA for the CDR3: TGTGCCAGCTCACCTCGGGACAGCCTCTACAATGAGCAGTTCTTC. Full variable domain (rest looked up from reference TRBV18 and TRBJ2-1): NAGVMQNPRHLVRRRGQEARLRCSPMKGHSHVYWYRQLPEEGLKFMVYLQKENIIDESGMPKERFSAEFPKEGPSILRIQQVVRGDSAAYFCASSPRDSLYNEQFFGPGTRLTVL.

The CDR3 sequence is CASGLVRTGTSGSLSYNEQFF. Written as DNA, the CDR3 is TGTGCTAGTGGTTTGGTGCGTACCGGGACTAGCGGGAGTTTATCCTACAATGAGCAGTTCTTC. This rearrangement joins TRBV12-5 to TRBJ2-1; TRBD2 matches 14 bases. There are 21 residues in the CDR3. The V segment lost 0 bases and the J segment 1 base; nucleotides outside the gene matches: 11. CDR1 is LGHNT, CDR2 FRNRAP, per germline.

The genes are TRBV2 and TRBJ2-3; 12 nucleotides match TRBD2. The CDR3 covers 19 residues. V trimming: 4 bases; J trimming: 0 bases; junction bases outside the gene matches: 11. Germline V gene data show CDR1 as SNHLY and CDR2 as FYNNEI. CDR3 in amino acids: CASSVWTSGAPYSTDTQYF. The CDR3 DNA reads as TGTGCCAGCAGTGTATGGACTAGCGGGGCCCCCTATAGCACAGATACGCAGTATTTT.

This clone has only a few counts. The genes are TRBV4-1 and TRBJ2-7; 10 bases are shared with TRBD1. The CDR3 has 17 residues. V was clipped by 3 bases and J by 2 bases; unmatched bases: 10. Germline V lookup: CDR1 MGHRA, CDR2 YSYEKL. CDR3 sequence reads: CASSHLPGQGTPYEQYF. For the CDR3, the DNA is TGCGCCAGCAGCCATTTACCGGGACAGGGGACACCCTACGAGCAGTACTTC.

This clone was detected only once. The J gene is TRBJ1-2, the V gene TRBV6-1; the match to TRBD1 covers 8 bases. CDR1 is MNHNS, CDR2 SASEGT, per germline. The CDR3 loop spans 15 amino acids. Germline trimming cut 6 bases from V and 3 bases from J; bases unmatched to any gene: 9. CDR3 amino acids: CASRHTGGAYYGYTF. CDR3 in DNA: TGTGCCAGCAGGCACACAGGGGGAGCCTACTATGGCTACACCTTC.